Below, one T cell receptor (beta chain) is given with its context. These data come from a study of cytomegalovirus exposure and HLA in healthy donors. Healthy bone marrow donors formed the donor group. The germline V gene encodes CDR1 SGDLS and CDR2 YYNGEE. The CDR3 contains 18 residues. Trimming took 0 bases from V and 2 from J, leaving 19 bases between them. PCR primers comprised 60 Vbeta and 13 Jbeta primers. TCRdb keeps only in-frame clones here, not all; method: immunoSEQ multiplex PCR. This table has approximately 120,000 clones, around three quarters appearing once. The J gene is TRBJ2-3, the V gene TRBV9, with a tentative D call TRBD1 (6 bases). The sequence was collected from a woman between 40 and 50 years old in good health and CMV-seropositive. The specimen sequenced was PBMCs. CDR3 sequence reads: CASSVGGRGAGYTDTQYF. CDR3 nucleotide sequence: TGTGCCAGCAGCGTAGGGGGGCGCGGTGCCGGATACACAGATACGCAGTATTTT.